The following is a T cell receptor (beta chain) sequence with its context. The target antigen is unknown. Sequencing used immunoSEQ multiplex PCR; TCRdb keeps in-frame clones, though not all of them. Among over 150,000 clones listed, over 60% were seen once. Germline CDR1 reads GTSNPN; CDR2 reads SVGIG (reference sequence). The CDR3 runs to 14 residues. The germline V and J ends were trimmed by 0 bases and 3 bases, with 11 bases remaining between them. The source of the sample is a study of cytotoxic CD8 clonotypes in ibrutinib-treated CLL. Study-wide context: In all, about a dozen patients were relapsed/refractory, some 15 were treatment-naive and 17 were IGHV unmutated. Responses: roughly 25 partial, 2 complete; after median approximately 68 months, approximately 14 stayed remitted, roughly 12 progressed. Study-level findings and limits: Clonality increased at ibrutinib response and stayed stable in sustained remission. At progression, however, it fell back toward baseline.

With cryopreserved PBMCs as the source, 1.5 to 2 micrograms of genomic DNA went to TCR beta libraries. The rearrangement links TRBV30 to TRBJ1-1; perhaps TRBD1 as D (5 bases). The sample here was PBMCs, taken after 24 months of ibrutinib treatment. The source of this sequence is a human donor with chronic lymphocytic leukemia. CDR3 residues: CAWSVRAGDTEAFF. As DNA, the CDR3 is TGTGCCTGGAGTGTACGGGCGGGGGACACTGAAGCTTTCTTT.